The 11 T cell receptor beta chains below were found in one sample sequenced in a study of T-cell reconstitution after alpha-beta-depleted transplantation in children. Preparing the TCRbeta library involved the use of unique molecular identifiers. TCRdb ran MiXCR on the PCR reads and lists one entry per CDR3 protein. The sample has approximately 500,000 distinct CDR3 sequences, about 10% seen once; the top ten hold around 2.2%. Specimen: PBMCs, collected before TCRalphabeta/CD19-depleted stem cell transplant. Every receptor here comes from a child aged 2 to 15 with inherited bone marrow failure, due to receive a stem cell transplant.

This clonotype was found many times. The CDR3, as DNA: TGTGCCACCAGCAGGGGCCTTGGGGGAGATGGAGAGACCCAGTACTTC. Amino acids: CATSRGLGGDGETQYF. The chain employs TRBV15 and TRBJ2-5; D possibly uses TRBD1 or TRBD2 (5 bases each). The CDR3 has 16 residues. Germline lookup yields CDR1 LNHNV and CDR2 YYDKDF (reference sequence). V was cut by 3 bases and J by 4 bases, with 18 bases left in between.

V usage is TRBV7-2 and J usage is TRBJ2-4; 8 bases align to TRBD2. Germline CDR1 SGHTA, CDR2 FQGNSA. Unmatched junction bases numbered 4, after V lost 3 bases and J lost 6 bases. The CDR3 spans 14 residues. The CDR3: CASSFREGINIQYF. The CDR3, as DNA: TGTGCCAGCAGCTTCCGGGAGGGGATAAACATTCAGTACTTC.

In the case of this clonotype: One base away lies a much larger clone, so this may be a sequencing read error. The V call is TRBV10-3, the J call TRBJ1-2; 8 nucleotides align to TRBD1. The CDR3 covers 15 residues. Germline V gives CDR1 ENHRY, CDR2 SYGVKD. Unmatched junction bases numbered 7, after V lost 3 bases and J lost 4 bases. The CDR3 nucleotides are TGTGCCATCAGTGACTCAGGGGGCAGCAGCTATGGCTACACCTTC. It is translated as CAISDSGGSSYGYTF.

This clonotype was seen at least ten times. The chain combines TRBV30 with TRBJ1-5; a possible D gene is TRBD1 (5 bases). V was shortened by 5 bases and J by 5 bases, with 13 bases between the two germline ends. The CDR3 sequence is 13 residues long. Germline assignment: CDR1 GTSNPN and CDR2 SVGIG (reference sequence). The CDR3 here is CAWGETAHQPQHF. The CDR3 DNA is TGTGCCTGGGGGGAGACAGCCCATCAGCCCCAGCATTTT.

This clonotype was seen many times. J is TRBJ2-7 and V is TRBV28; no clear D gene. With 6 bases removed from V and 0 bases from J, the gap between germline ends came to 15 bases. The germline gives CDR1 MDHEN, CDR2 SYDVKM. CDR3 length: 15 amino acids. The CDR3 protein is CASRSPGVSSYEQYF. CDR3 DNA: TGTGCCAGCAGGAGCCCAGGTGTAAGCTCCTACGAGCAGTACTTC.

This chain links TRBV14 with TRBJ2-7; D is unclear. The ends were cut back, 3 bases at V and 1 base at J, with 10 bases in the middle. The CDR3 sequence is 14 residues long. From germline, CDR1 is SGHDN and CDR2 FVKESK. The CDR3 here is CASSQAWLSYEQYF. CDR3 bases: TGTGCCAGCAGCCAGGCTTGGCTATCCTACGAGCAGTACTTC.

This clonotype occurred many times. The V call is TRBV6-1, the J call TRBJ2-1; no definite D call. Trimming removed 6 bases from V and 4 bases from J, with 16 bases in between. The CDR3 consists of 15 residues. The germline V gene encodes CDR1 MNHNS and CDR2 SASEGT. The CDR3 DNA reads TGTGCCAGCAGCCCGGCGAAACTGACGTACAATGAGCAGTTCTTC. This sequence encodes CASSPAKLTYNEQFF.

The chain links TRBV10-3 to TRBJ2-1, with no clear D. The CDR3 runs to 13 residues. V was trimmed by 7 bases and J by 9 bases, leaving 16 bases between them. Germline assignment: CDR1 ENHRY and CDR2 SYGVKD. The CDR3 bases are TGTGCCATCACCCCGCGCCTAAATAGTGAGCAGTTCTTC. Protein sequence: CAITPRLNSEQFF.

As regards this clonotype: With a much larger clone just one base away, this may be a read error. This is likely a read error, given that the CDR3 carries no conserved phenylalanine or tryptophan at its end. The CDR3 reads CASTTRDSPNSYEQYS. As DNA, the CDR3 is TGTGCCAGCACGACTAGGGACAGCCCTAACTCCTACGAGCAGTACTCC. The rearrangement links TRBV6-1 to TRBJ2-7; maybe TRBD1 (7 bases). Germline CDR1 MNHNS, CDR2 SASEGT. The CDR3 has 16 amino acids. With 7 bases removed from V and 0 bases from J, the gap between germline ends came to 19 bases.

The rearrangement uses TRBV20-1 and TRBJ2-1; the match to TRBD1 covers 9 bases. The CDR3 has 15 residues. From germline, CDR1 is DFQATT and CDR2 SNEGSKA (reference sequence). The V and J ends lost 3 bases and 1 base, in that order; junction bases with no gene match: 4. The CDR3 loop is CSARTGTGSYNEQFF. CDR3 nucleotide sequence: TGCAGTGCTAGGACCGGGACAGGGTCCTACAATGAGCAGTTCTTC.

A few counts support this clonotype. The chain has TRBV7-9 and TRBJ1-1; D is unclear. With 2 bases removed from V and 7 bases from J, the gap between germline ends came to 20 bases. The germline V gene encodes CDR1 SEHNR and CDR2 FQNEAQ (reference sequence). This CDR3 region has 16 residues. This CDR3 reads CASSLSTEIVGGEAFF. CDR3 bases: TGTGCCAGCAGCTTATCAACAGAGATAGTCGGCGGTGAAGCTTTCTTT.